One sample yielded the 29 T cell receptor beta chains listed below, sequenced in a study of T cells in Graves' hyperthyroidism and ophthalmopathy. RNA transcripts were the template for amplifying TCR beta CDR3 regions. The HTBI primer set was used in a first-round RT-PCR of the TCR CDR3. TCRdb fed the multiplex PCR reads into MiXCR, producing one record per CDR3 protein. The sample has under 300,000 distinct CDR3 sequences, about an eighth seen once. The sequencing sample was made of blood. Every receptor here comes from a woman in her twenties or thirties with Graves' hyperthyroidism that later progressed to Graves' ophthalmopathy.

The rearrangement uses TRBV2 and TRBJ2-1, with D perhaps matching TRBD2 (7 bases). From germline, CDR1 is SNHLY and CDR2 FYNNEI. V gave up 6 bases and J gave up 7 bases, with 16 bases separating them. CDR3 length: 14 amino acids. This CDR3 reads CASRGASGYNEQFF. Here the CDR3 DNA reads TGTGCCAGCAGGGGGGCTAGCGGTTATAATGAGCAGTTCTTC.

This clonotype has at least ten counts. The V and J genes are TRBV4-2 and TRBJ1-1; D remains ambiguous. The CDR3 runs to 13 residues. The germline V and J ends were trimmed by 7 bases and 1 base, with 10 bases remaining between them. Per the germline V gene, CDR1 is LGHNA and CDR2 is YNFKEQ. This chain's CDR3 is CASTLYQNTEAFF. CDR3 sequence (DNA): TGTGCCAGCACCCTCTACCAGAACACTGAAGCTTTCTTT.

This clonotype showed up many times. The rearrangement uses TRBV20-1 and TRBJ1-2; D not resolved. This CDR3 comprises 13 residues. V was pared by 6 bases and J by 6 bases, with 17 bases between. The germline gives CDR1 DFQATT, CDR2 SNEGSKA (reference sequence). In DNA, the CDR3 is TGCAGTGCAACCCTCCCGGACCTAGATGGCTACACCTTC. Translated, it gives CSATLPDLDGYTF.

In this sample, this clonotype turned up a few times. The chain employs TRBV5-1 and TRBJ1-2; TRBD1 aligns across 9 bases. The germline V gene encodes CDR1 SGHRS and CDR2 YFSETQ. V lost 2 bases, J lost 2 bases, and 10 bases stayed unmatched. The CDR3 length is 17 residues. The CDR3 DNA reads as TGCGCCAGCAGCTTCGCGGGACAGGGTGGAGGGAACTATGGCTACACCTTC. Its protein product is CASSFAGQGGGNYGYTF. The full variable domain, completed using reference TRBV5-1 and TRBJ1-2, is KAGVTQTPRYLIKTRGQQVTLSCSPISGHRSVSWYQQTPGQGLQFLFEYFSETQRNKGNFPGRFSGRQFSNSRSEMNVSTLELGDSALYLCASSFAGQGGGNYGYTFGSGTRLTVV.

The gene calls are TRBV9 and TRBJ2-3, with D possibly TRBD2 on 6 matching bases. This CDR3 has 16 amino acids. CDR1 is SGDLS, CDR2 YYNGEE, per germline. V lost 3 bases, J lost 0 bases, and 14 bases lay in between. The CDR3 protein is CASSGTMAGSTDTQYF. The CDR3 DNA reads TGTGCCAGCAGCGGCACAATGGCGGGGAGCACAGATACGCAGTATTTT.

As concerns this clonotype: This could be a read error, since a much larger clone is one nucleotide away. The chain recombines TRBV30 with TRBJ2-5; D is ambiguous. This CDR3 comprises 14 residues. CDR1 and CDR2 from the germline V gene are GTSNPN and SVGIG (reference sequence). CDR3 region: CARSVFISRETQYF. The CDR3 coding sequence is TGTGCCCGGAGTGTATTCATAAGTCGAGAGACCCAGTACTTC.

This clonotype was counted many times. The chain couples TRBV27 to TRBJ2-3, with 9 bases that match TRBD2. Per germline, CDR1 MNHEY and CDR2 SMNVEV (reference sequence). J lost 2 bases, V lost 5 bases, and 11 bases had no gene match. The CDR3 loop spans 17 amino acids. CDR3 sequence reads: CASSISRTSEFTDTQYF. The CDR3 coding sequence is TGTGCCAGCAGTATCTCGAGGACTAGCGAATTCACAGATACGCAGTATTTT.

Many counts were recorded for this clonotype. The J gene is TRBJ2-7, the V gene TRBV12-3 or TRBV12-4; TRBD2 agrees at 11 bases. Losses at the gene ends were 4 bases for V and 1 base for J; bases not matched to a gene: 9. This CDR3 is built from 17 residues. The CDR3 loop reads CASSSIQGTSGSYEQYF. Here the CDR3 DNA reads TGTGCCAGCAGTTCAATACAGGGGACTAGCGGTTCCTACGAGCAGTACTTC.

A word on this clonotype: A read error may explain this, as a much larger clone is one base away. The gene calls are TRBV11-2 and TRBJ2-7; 16 bases map to TRBD2. J was trimmed by 6 bases and V by 3 bases; bases with no gene match: 17. Germline values: CDR1 SGHAT, CDR2 FQNNGV. This CDR3 region has 20 residues. The CDR3 here is CASSLRFPGLAGGRTTEQYF. In DNA form, the CDR3 reads TGTGCCAGCAGCTTGAGATTTCCGGGACTAGCGGGAGGGCGGACTACCGAGCAGTACTTC.

The J gene is TRBJ2-2, the V gene TRBV19; TRBD1 is a possible D gene (6 bases). The CDR3 length is 16 residues. CDR1 is LNHDA, CDR2 SQIVND, per germline (reference sequence). The ends were cut back, 4 bases at V and 2 bases at J, with 14 bases in the middle. The CDR3 here is CASSNQAGTNTGELFF. Here the CDR3 DNA reads TGTGCCAGTAGTAATCAGGCAGGGACAAACACCGGGGAGCTGTTTTTT.

The rearrangement uses TRBV6-1 and TRBJ2-5; 7 bases fit TRBD2. Per germline, CDR1 MNHNS and CDR2 SASEGT. The junction had 18 bases not matched to a gene; V was cut back by 4 bases and J by 1 base. CDR3 length: 19 amino acids. The CDR3 region has the DNA TGTGCCAGCAGTGCCCAAGGGAGGGGTGGCAGGACAATCCAAGAGACCCAGTACTTC. It encodes CASSAQGRGGRTIQETQYF.

This clonotype showed up many times. The V call is TRBV7-9, the J call TRBJ2-7, with unresolved D. Between the trimmed V and J ends, which lost 1 base and 2 bases, there was a span of 6 bases. Germline V gives CDR1 SEHNR, CDR2 FQNEAQ (reference sequence). The CDR3 consists of 13 residues. The CDR3 loop reads CASSLDAAYEQYF. CDR3 in DNA: TGTGCCAGCAGCTTAGACGCAGCCTACGAGCAGTACTTC.

In this sample, this clonotype turned up a few times. V is TRBV4-3 and J is TRBJ1-3, with a tentative D call TRBD1 (5 bases). V lost 1 base and J lost 7, with 14 bases in between. Germline V gives CDR1 LGHNA, CDR2 YSLEER. The CDR3 contains 15 residues. The CDR3 is CASSQAQGRGNTIYF. DNA for the CDR3: TGCGCCAGCAGCCAAGCCCAGGGTAGGGGCAACACCATATATTTT.

This clonotype occurred many times. The rearrangement joins TRBV7-2 to TRBJ1-6; 9 nucleotides match TRBD1. V gave up 1 base and J gave up 8 bases; unmatched junction bases: 3. The CDR3 spans 15 residues. CDR1 SGHTA and CDR2 FQGNSA come from the germline V gene. The CDR3 here is CASSLGGQGYSPLHF. Written as DNA, the CDR3 is TGTGCCAGCAGCTTAGGGGGACAGGGCTATTCACCCCTCCACTTT. Filled out from reference TRBV7-2 and TRBJ1-6, the complete variable domain reads GAGVSQSPSNKVTEKGKDVELRCDPISGHTALYWYRQSLGQGLEFLIYFQGNSAPDKSGLPSDRFSAERTGGSVSTLTIQRTQQEDSAVYLCASSLGGQGYSPLHFGNGTRLTVT.

Concerning this clonotype: The junction departs from the called germline gene at one end, perhaps through a read error. The chain is built from TRBV27 and TRBJ2-2, with 7 bases identical to TRBD2. The CDR3 runs 16 residues. Germline V gene lookup returns CDR1 MNHEY and CDR2 SMNVEV (reference sequence). Here the CDR3 DNA reads TGTGCCAGCAGTTACTCCAGCGGGACGAAGACCGGGGAGCTGTTTTTT. Protein sequence: CASSYSSGTKTGELFF.

This clonotype was detected many times. V and J are TRBV7-8 and TRBJ2-7, with D perhaps matching TRBD1 (5 bases). CDR1 is SGHVS and CDR2 is FQNEAQ in the germline V gene. V lost 3 bases and J lost 3, with 9 bases in between. The CDR3 loop spans 13 amino acids. CDR3 loop: CASSLGPNYEQYF. The DNA of the CDR3 is TGTGCCAGCAGCTTGGGGCCAAACTACGAGCAGTACTTC.

This clonotype has at least ten counts. The chain employs TRBV7-2 and TRBJ2-1; 8 nucleotides line up with TRBD2. The germline V gene encodes CDR1 SGHTA and CDR2 FQGNSA. The CDR3 totals 18 residues. V lost 2 bases and J lost 5; bases outside the gene matches: 14. The CDR3 loop reads CASSLRPGSLAGNNEQFF. The CDR3 DNA reads TGTGCCAGCAGCTTAAGGCCTGGTAGCCTAGCGGGTAACAATGAGCAGTTCTTC.

This clonotype was counted many times. The chain uses TRBV27 and TRBJ2-4, with 9 bases matching TRBD1. The CDR3 has 14 residues. V was pared by 6 bases and J by 7 bases, with 7 bases of the junction left unmatched. Per germline, CDR1 MNHEY and CDR2 SMNVEV (reference sequence). The CDR3 coding sequence is TGTGCCAGCAGCCCCGGGACAGGGAAGAACATTCAGTACTTC. This sequence encodes CASSPGTGKNIQYF.

The V and J genes are TRBV19 and TRBJ2-5; 10 positions agree with TRBD1. With 5 bases clipped from V and 4 bases from J, the junction kept 7 bases outside the gene matches. From germline, CDR1 is LNHDA and CDR2 SQIVND (reference sequence). This CDR3 has 15 amino acids. CDR3 protein: CASSVPGQGGETQYF. CDR3 nucleotides: TGTGCCAGTAGTGTCCCCGGACAGGGGGGAGAGACCCAGTACTTC. Filled out from reference TRBV19 and TRBJ2-5, the complete variable domain reads DGGITQSPKYLFRKEGQNVTLSCEQNLNHDAMYWYRQDPGQGLRLIYYSQIVNDFQKGDIAEGYSVSREKKESFPLTVTSAQKNPTAFYLCASSVPGQGGETQYFGPGTRLLVL.

This clonotype has a count of ten or more. The rearrangement links TRBV2 to TRBJ2-1, with 13 bases matching TRBD2. The CDR3 has 15 amino acids. CDR1 and CDR2 (germline): SNHLY, FYNNEI. The ends lost 6 bases at V and 6 bases at J; junction bases unmatched: 5. CDR3 amino acids: CASSGTSGTPNEQFF. Here the CDR3 DNA reads TGTGCCAGCAGCGGGACTAGCGGGACCCCCAATGAGCAGTTCTTC.

This clonotype was observed many times. The J gene is TRBJ2-1, the V gene TRBV20-1; TRBD1 matches at 7 bases. CDR1 is DFQATT, CDR2 SNEGSKA, per germline (reference sequence). V gave up 4 bases and J gave up 0 bases; unmatched junction bases: 3. The CDR3 is 14 residues long. The CDR3 protein is CSAITGASYNEQFF. In DNA, the CDR3 is TGCAGTGCTATCACAGGGGCCTCCTACAATGAGCAGTTCTTC.

This clonotype has a handful of counts. The V gene is TRBV25-1, the J gene TRBJ2-3; D may be TRBD2 (5 bases). There are 13 residues in the CDR3. CDR1 MGHDK and CDR2 SYGVNS come from the germline V gene. The V end was cut by 6 bases, the J end by 3 bases, with 10 bases between. CDR3 sequence reads: CASRSPGTDTQYF. CDR3 sequence (DNA): TGTGCCAGCAGAAGTCCGGGGACAGATACGCAGTATTTT.

This clonotype occurred many times. V is TRBV7-2 and J is TRBJ2-7; perhaps TRBD2 as D (6 bases). The CDR3 runs to 15 residues. CDR1 SGHTA and CDR2 FQGNSA come from the germline V gene. Trimming took 1 base from V and 4 from J, leaving 14 bases between them. CDR3 protein: CASSLVGGLIYEQYF. The CDR3 bases are TGTGCCAGCAGCTTAGTGGGGGGTCTGATTTACGAGCAGTACTTC.

This clonotype was observed at least ten times. This chain connects TRBV7-9 to TRBJ2-2; maybe TRBD1 (6 bases). Trimming left V 1 base short and J 3 bases short, with 12 bases between. The CDR3 has 16 residues. Looked up from germline, CDR1 is SEHNR and CDR2 is FQNEAQ (reference sequence). In DNA, the CDR3 is TGTGCCAGCAGCTTAGTCCCAGGGGTGGACACCGGGGAGCTGTTTTTT. Translated, it gives CASSLVPGVDTGELFF.

This clonotype was seen ten or more times. At one boundary the junction diverges from the germline segment, which might be a read error. The V gene is TRBV3-1, the J gene TRBJ1-2; TRBD1 matches at 11 bases. Germline values: CDR1 LGHDT, CDR2 YNNKEL (reference sequence). The CDR3 has 14 residues. The CDR3 DNA reads as TGTGCCAGCACCCAAGGACAGGGGGCCTATGGCTACACCTTC. Translating it yields CASTQGQGAYGYTF.

This clonotype came up many times. The genes are TRBV3-1 and TRBJ2-4, with D uncertain. Germline-derived CDR1 and CDR2 are LGHDT and YNNKEL (reference sequence). V dropped 7 bases and J dropped 5 bases, with 12 bases sitting between them. The CDR3 loop spans 13 amino acids. In DNA form, the CDR3 reads TGTGCCAGCAATAGGACGGCCGAAAACATTCAGTACTTC. Protein sequence: CASNRTAENIQYF.

The V gene is TRBV28, the J gene TRBJ1-2; TRBD1 might be the D (6 bases). Germline CDR1 is MDHEN and CDR2 is SYDVKM. CDR3 size: 15 residues. V shed 4 bases and J shed 6 bases, with 18 bases lying between them. DNA for the CDR3: TGTGCCAGCAGTTCCATACAGGGAGGGAACGATGGCTACACCTTC. This codes for CASSSIQGGNDGYTF.

In this sample, this clonotype turned up many times. The rearrangement uses TRBV3-1 and TRBJ1-6, with D unclear. This CDR3 comprises 15 residues. Germline loops: CDR1 LGHDT, CDR2 YNNKEL (reference sequence). V was clipped by 2 bases and J by 0 bases, with 5 bases between them. The CDR3 DNA follows: TGTGCCAGCAGCCAAATGAGCTCCTATAATTCACCCCTCCACTTT. As protein: CASSQMSSYNSPLHF.

This clonotype has ten or more counts. J is TRBJ1-5 and V is TRBV30; TRBD1 agrees at 7 bases. Trimming at V came to 3 bases and at J to 3 bases, leaving 8 bases not matched to a gene. Germline V gene sequence: CDR1 GTSNPN, CDR2 SVGIG (reference sequence). The CDR3 is 15 residues long. CDR3: CAWSPGTDYNQPQHF. In DNA form, the CDR3 reads TGTGCCTGGAGCCCTGGGACAGATTACAATCAGCCCCAGCATTTT.